These T cell receptor beta chains were read from a single sample in a study of vaccination and CD4 T cells after COVID-19. No antigen has been assigned to these receptors. TCRdb used MiXCR to reprocess the PCR reads, holding one entry per CDR3 protein. Altogether some 20,000 distinct CDR3 sequences are present, approximately 40% being singletons, with the ten largest covering 14%. The sequencing input was CD4+ T cells from blood, cultured in vitro. Receptors originate from a human donor who had recovered from COVID-19. Each CDR3 is given with its conserved first and last residue.

j_gene,v_gene,CDR3aa
TRBJ1-1,TRBV20-1,CRAVEGELVTEAFF
TRBJ1-2,TRBV19,CASAPSGVGYGYTF
TRBJ1-6,TRBV28,CASADRAWDSPLHF
TRBJ2-3,TRBV7-9,CASSFLTGGTDTQYF
TRBJ2-2,TRBV7-3,CASSLGTGVGSGELFF
TRBJ2-2,TRBV19,CASSTHGGRELFF
TRBJ2-7,TRBV11-3,CASSLVAGSSYEQYF
TRBJ2-1,TRBV29-1,CSVEKLAGRTGNNEQFF
TRBJ1-2,TRBV6-2/TRBV6-3,CASRPTGGEGYTF
TRBJ2-3,TRBV10-1,CASSPSQDSTDTQYF
TRBJ1-3,TRBV10-2,CASSDEGFIRNTIYF
TRBJ2-2,TRBV6-2/TRBV6-3,CASSYSLFLASTGELFF
TRBJ1-3,TRBV5-1,CASSTGTSGGISGNTIYF
TRBJ1-5,TRBV28,CASETYRRTQPQHF
TRBJ1-1,TRBV5-1,CASSQGTPGTTEAFF
TRBJ2-2,TRBV19,CASTPSQGYTGELFF
TRBJ2-7,TRBV5-6,CASSLVPSGGEQYF
TRBJ2-2,TRBV7-2,CASSLTSRSSGELFF
TRBJ2-1,TRBV4-2,CASSQDRVSSYNEQFF
TRBJ2-1,TRBV12-5,CASAPHLGSSYNEQFF
TRBJ2-7,TRBV5-1,CASSYLTGEGEQYF
TRBJ2-2,TRBV7-2,CASSLRMVTGELFF
TRBJ2-2,TRBV5-1,CASTLTEYTGELFF
TRBJ1-2,TRBV5-4,CASSSTVGEDYGYTF
TRBJ1-2,TRBV7-2,CASRHSARANYGYTF
TRBJ2-1,TRBV27,CASSLGQNKYRNEQFF
TRBJ2-2,TRBV24-1,CATSDSPGATKTGELFF
TRBJ2-3,TRBV10-1,CASSPAGDTQYF
TRBJ2-7,TRBV28,CASSKAGAYEQYF
TRBJ1-2,TRBV6-1,CASSPVGGARYGYTF
TRBJ1-2,TRBV6-4,CASSDSGGTYGYTF
TRBJ1-5,TRBV28,CASSGGQYSNQPQHF
TRBJ1-3,TRBV11-2,CASSFREHSGNTIYF
TRBJ2-5,TRBV7-9,CASSLAASGRLETQYF
TRBJ2-5,TRBV24-1,CATSDPERGARTQYF
TRBJ2-5,TRBV14,CASSQEFGAEGEETQYF
TRBJ1-6,TRBV28,CASSSGQRTTSPLHF
TRBJ2-1,TRBV20-1,CSAIKAGDYNEQFF
TRBJ1-1,TRBV7-3,CASSLLEDTEAFF
TRBJ2-4,TRBV10-2,CASSDLIGSLGNIQYF
TRBJ2-2,TRBV6-5,CASSWDGGLNTGELFF
TRBJ2-3,TRBV7-6,CASSLEGRGTSGRATDTQYF
TRBJ2-3,TRBV18,CASSPPTLRLAGPTDTQYF